The 31 T cell receptor delta chains listed next were all sequenced from one sample in a study of gamma-delta chains in newborns, infants, children. TCRdb fed the reads to CATT. The sample holds about 5,200 delta-chain clones, about 5% seen once. Sequencing was carried out using blood. These receptors were collected from a child who was a newborn, infant or young child, either healthy, febrile or measles-vaccinated (not recorded which).

Of note for this clone: Germline is not matched at one junction end, which may reflect a read error. The J gene is TRDJ1, the V gene TRDV2; the match to TRDD3 covers 10 bases. Germline lookup yields CDR1 GEAIGNYY and CDR2 EKD. The CDR3 consists of 23 residues. The CDR3 bases are TGTGCCTGTGACACCGTTCCGGGGGATACGCGATACTCTACCCGCACGTACACCGATAGACTCATCTTT. It yields the protein CACDTVPGDTRYSTRTYTDRLIF.

For this clone: This may arise from a read error, as a much more abundant clone is one base away. The rearrangement links TRDV2 to TRDJ3; 12 bases agree with TRDD3. The J gene, missing from TCRdb, was assigned here through DNA to germline matching. The CDR3 contains 20 residues. Germline V gene lookup returns CDR1 GEAIGNYY and CDR2 EKD. CDR3 sequence reads: CAYDSLGDTDSSWDTRQMFF. The CDR3 bases are TGTGCCTATGACTCCCTGGGGGATACGGATAGCTCCTGGGACACCCGACAGATGTTTTTC.

In regard to this clone: A read error may explain this, as a much larger clone is one base away. Other DNA sequences of this sample code for an identical CDR3. The CDR3 DNA sequence: TGTGCCCTTGGGGAACGTCCTACTGGGGGACCCACCGATAAACTCATCTTT. It is translated as CALGERPTGGPTDKLIF. This chain connects TRDV1 to TRDJ1, with 9 positions matching TRDD3. The CDR3 spans 17 residues. Germline CDR1 is TSWWSYY and CDR2 is QGS.

The rearrangement uses TRDV2 and TRDJ1; 8 positions match TRDD3. The CDR3 has 16 residues. Germline CDR1 is GEAIGNYY and CDR2 is EKD. J gave up 2 bases and V 0 bases, and 7 bases lay outside the gene matches. CDR3 residues: CACDTGWGMATDKLIF. CDR3 in DNA: TGTGCCTGTGACACCGGATGGGGGATGGCGACCGATAAACTCATCTTT.

The genes are TRDV3 and TRDJ3; perhaps TRDD2 as D (6 bases). The CDR3 has 16 amino acids. Germline-derived CDR1 and CDR2 are TVYSNPD and GDNSRS (reference sequence). V shed 1 base and J shed 13 bases, with 23 bases lying between them. The CDR3 bases are TGTGCCTTTACCCGCAACTGGTCTTCCTGGGTACGACAGATGTTTTTC. Protein sequence: CAFTRNWSSWVRQMFF.

A remark on this clone: A read error is possible here, since a much larger clone lies one base away. Other DNA sequences from this sample encode an identical CDR3 as well. V is TRDV2 and J is TRDJ1; 8 bases line up with TRDD3. The junction had 11 bases not matched to a gene; V was cut back by 7 bases and J by 2 bases. Germline lookup yields CDR1 GEAIGNYY and CDR2 EKD. The CDR3 runs 15 residues. The CDR3 nucleotides read TGTGCCTGCGATCCTTGGGGGATTCATACCGATAAACTCATCTTT. This sequence encodes CACDPWGIHTDKLIF.

This clone is medium-sized within its sample. This sample also contains other DNA sequences that code for the same CDR3. The chain has TRDV1 and TRDJ1, with TRDD3 matching over 8 bases. CDR1 is TSWWSYY and CDR2 is QGS in the germline V gene. V shed 4 bases, J shed 0 bases, and the junction held 16 bases outside the gene matches. The CDR3 totals 19 residues. The CDR3, as DNA: TGTGCTCTTGGGGTCTCGTATTGGGGGATCAGCCCGTACACCGATAAACTCATCTTT. This sequence encodes CALGVSYWGISPYTDKLIF.

With respect to this clone: A read error likely explains this, since a far larger clone differs by one base. The rearrangement links TRDV2 to TRDJ2; 11 bases agree with TRDD3. Germline CDR1 is GEAIGNYY and CDR2 is EKD. The CDR3 is made up of 15 amino acids. With 2 bases clipped from V and 4 bases from J, the junction kept 2 bases outside the gene matches. The CDR3 nucleotides are TGTGCCTGTGACATACTGGGGGATAGGACAGCACAACTCTTCTTT. Its protein product is CACDILGDRTAQLFF.

This clone is medium-sized within its sample. The chain is built from TRDV2 and TRDJ1, with D maybe TRDD3 (6 bases). V lost 2 bases to trimming and J lost 0 bases, with 9 bases between them. Germline CDR1 and CDR2: GEAIGNYY and EKD. The CDR3 runs to 14 residues. In DNA, the CDR3 is TGTGCCTGTGACAGCCTGGGGCACACCGATAAACTCATCTTT. It encodes CACDSLGHTDKLIF.

This clone counts as medium-sized. The chain carries TRDV2 and TRDJ2, with TRDD3 matching over 8 bases. CDR1 GEAIGNYY and CDR2 EKD come from the germline V gene. CDR3 length equals 16 residues. V dropped 0 bases and J dropped 3; count of bases not matched to a gene: 5. CDR3 sequence reads: CACDTAGIRMTAQLFF. The CDR3 DNA is TGTGCCTGTGACACCGCAGGGATACGTATGACAGCACAACTCTTCTTT.

This clone counts as medium-sized. This chain connects TRDV2 to TRDJ1; D not resolved. The CDR3 consists of 17 residues. The V gene lost 0 bases and the J gene lost 0 bases, with 16 bases spanning the gap. Germline CDR1 is GEAIGNYY and CDR2 is EKD. The CDR3 DNA follows: TGTGCCTGTGACACCGTCGGGCGGCTTAACCACACCGATAAACTCATCTTT. Translation gives CACDTVGRLNHTDKLIF.

This clone is medium-sized in the sample. Within the sample, other DNA sequences also encode this same CDR3. The chain joins TRDV2 to TRDJ2, with 8 bases lining up with TRDD3. Germline assignment: CDR1 GEAIGNYY and CDR2 EKD. This CDR3 has 15 residues. After removal of 4 bases from V and 3 bases from J, the junction contained 6 bases not matched to a gene. The CDR3 nucleotides are TGTGCCTGTGATACCCTGGGGGACCTGACAGCACAACTCTTCTTT. The encoded protein is CACDTLGDLTAQLFF.

Only a few counts were recorded for this clone. A read error may account for a junction end that differs from germline. This chain connects TRDV2 to TRDJ3; TRDD3 agrees at 7 bases. CDR1 and CDR2 from the germline V gene are GEAIGNYY and EKD. There are 18 residues in the CDR3. The CDR3 loop is CARDTGGFSSWDIRQMFF. CDR3 DNA: TGTGCCCGTGACACCGGGGGATTCAGCTCCTGGGACATCCGACAGATGTTTTTC.

In regard to this clone: A far larger clone is one base from this, pointing to a likely read error. The sample carries other DNA sequences with the same CDR3. The V call is TRDV2, the J call TRDJ1; 9 positions agree with TRDD3. The CDR3 has 20 residues. Germline loops: CDR1 GEAIGNYY, CDR2 EKD. The CDR3 loop is CACDPLGAAGDTRYTDKLIF. CDR3 coding DNA: TGTGCCTGTGACCCCCTTGGGGCCGCGGGGGATACCCGTTACACTGATAAACTCATCTTT.

This clone is termed medium-sized (0.01 to 0.1%). Other nucleotide sequences in the sample specify the same CDR3. The chain carries TRDV2 and TRDJ1; 9 nucleotides agree with TRDD3. The CDR3 is made up of 20 amino acids. In germline, CDR1 is GEAIGNYY, CDR2 EKD. The J segment lost 0 bases and the V segment lost 0 bases, leaving 16 bases of the junction unmatched. For the CDR3, the DNA is TGTGCCTGTGACACCCTCGAAACTGGGGGACCGGGACCTCACACCGATAAACTCATCTTT. Translated: CACDTLETGGPGPHTDKLIF.

As to this clone: This likely traces to a read error, being one base from a far larger clone. The rearrangement uses TRDV2 and TRDJ3; 13 bases agree with TRDD3. The germline gives CDR1 GEAIGNYY, CDR2 EKD. V shed 5 bases, J shed 0 bases, and the junction held 3 bases outside the gene matches. The CDR3 has 18 residues. CDR3 DNA: TGTGCCTGTGGCACTGGGGGATACGGCTCCTGGGACACCCGACAGATGTTTTTC. Translation gives CACGTGGYGSWDTRQMFF.

This clone occurred a few times. V gene TRDV2 combines with J gene TRDJ3; D may be TRDD2 (5 bases). CDR1 is GEAIGNYY and CDR2 is EKD in the germline V gene. The CDR3 has 17 amino acids. The V and J ends lost 3 bases and 2 bases respectively, with 13 bases between them. CDR3 DNA: TGTGCCTGTGACCCTACCTCAAGCCCCTGGGACACCCGACAGATGTTTTTC. Protein product: CACDPTSSPWDTRQMFF.

This clone was seen a few times. A junction end diverges from the germline sequence, so it may reflect a read error. J is TRDJ1 and V is TRDV2, with D possibly matching TRDD3 (5 bases). CDR3 length equals 15 residues. Germline assignment: CDR1 GEAIGNYY and CDR2 EKD. In DNA form, the CDR3 reads TGTGCCTGTGACACCGTGGGGACGCACACCGATGAACTCATCTTT. This gives the protein CACDTVGTHTDELIF.

By share, this clone counts as medium-sized (0.01 to 0.1%). J is TRDJ1 and V is TRDV2; 7 nucleotides agree with TRDD3. CDR1 is GEAIGNYY, CDR2 EKD, per germline. This CDR3 is 13 amino acids long. J lost 3 bases, V lost 6 bases, and 6 bases had no gene match. DNA for the CDR3: TGTGCCTGTCGGGGGATTATTTCCGATAAACTCATCTTT. Residues: CACRGIISDKLIF.

This clone is large within its sample. The same CDR3 also results from other DNA sequences found in this sample. The CDR3 sequence is CACLHLGDHTDKLIF. DNA of the CDR3: TGTGCCTGTTTGCACTTGGGGGACCACACCGATAAACTCATCTTT. The V and J genes are TRDV2 and TRDJ1, with TRDD3 identical over 7 bases. This CDR3 is 15 amino acids long. Per the germline V gene, CDR1 is GEAIGNYY and CDR2 is EKD. Trimming took 6 bases from V and 0 from J; bases not matched to a gene: 9.

This clone ranks as medium-sized. The V call is TRDV1, the J call TRDJ1; the D is unclear. V dropped 2 bases and J dropped 10 bases, with 23 bases sitting between them. The CDR3 is 16 residues long. Germline V gene lookup returns CDR1 TSWWSYY and CDR2 QGS. Written as DNA, the CDR3 is TGTGCTCTTGGGGAATACGGGACCCAGAGGAGCAGGTTACTCATCTTT. It encodes CALGEYGTQRSRLLIF.

About this clone: The protein held in TCRdb is that of a much larger clone and does not match this DNA's translation at residue 14, likely because of a read error; the protein shown is translated from the DNA. CDR3 sequence (DNA): TGTGCCTGTGACACCGTAGAGACTGGGGGTCCGGCGACAGTACAACTCTTCTTT. Residues: CACDTVETGGPATVQLFF. The rearrangement uses TRDV2 and TRDJ2, with TRDD3 identical over 8 bases. In germline, CDR1 is GEAIGNYY, CDR2 EKD. CDR3 size: 18 residues.

A word on this clone: A read error may explain this, as a much larger clone is one base away. V is TRDV2 and J is TRDJ2; 7 bases fit TRDD3. CDR3 length equals 15 residues. With 3 bases clipped from V and 1 base from J, the junction kept 4 bases outside the gene matches. From germline, CDR1 is GEAIGNYY and CDR2 EKD. CDR3 loop: CACDAVGDLTAQLFF. CDR3 nucleotides: TGTGCCTGTGACGCCGTGGGGGATTTGACAGCACAACTCTTCTTT.

The rearrangement joins TRDV2 to TRDJ1; 9 bases map to TRDD3. Germline trimming cut 2 bases from V and 1 base from J; bases unmatched to any gene: 16. The CDR3 totals 19 residues. Germline V gives CDR1 GEAIGNYY, CDR2 EKD. CDR3 sequence (DNA): TGTGCCTGTGACAAAATATTGATGGGGGATAACGTGGGCACCGATAAACTCATCTTT. This codes for CACDKILMGDNVGTDKLIF.

This clone counts as large. Distinct nucleotide sequences in the sample also encode this CDR3. The CDR3 spells CACDTVLGDTRSTAQLFF. In nucleotides, the CDR3 is TGTGCCTGTGACACCGTACTGGGGGATACGCGGAGTACAGCACAACTCTTCTTT. The J gene is TRDJ2, the V gene TRDV2; 13 positions match TRDD3. The CDR3 covers 18 residues. J lost 5 bases, V lost 0 bases, and 8 bases had no gene match. Germline V lookup: CDR1 GEAIGNYY, CDR2 EKD.

The V and J genes are TRDV2 and TRDJ1; 13 bases are a match to TRDD3. CDR3 length equals 21 residues. Trimming at V came to 1 base and at J to 0 bases, leaving 16 bases not matched to a gene. Germline-derived CDR1 and CDR2 are GEAIGNYY and EKD. CDR3 nucleotides: TGTGCCTGTGACACAGTAACTGGGGGATACGCGAGGCTTCAGTACACCGATAAACTCATCTTT. Amino acid sequence: CACDTVTGGYARLQYTDKLIF.

This clone was counted only a few times. The V and J genes are TRDV1 and TRDJ1, with TRDD3 matching over 11 bases. Trimming cost V 0 bases and J 4 bases; bases outside gene matches: 10. Germline loops: CDR1 TSWWSYY, CDR2 QGS. There are 18 residues in the CDR3. The CDR3 is CALGELTILGDNGDKLIF. For the CDR3, the DNA is TGTGCTCTTGGGGAACTTACCATACTGGGGGATAATGGCGATAAACTCATCTTT.

The genes are TRDV2 and TRDJ1; TRDD3 aligns across 7 bases. CDR1 is GEAIGNYY, CDR2 EKD, per germline. Unmatched junction bases numbered 24, after V lost 0 bases and J lost 0 bases. This CDR3 region has 22 residues. The CDR3, as DNA: TGTGCCTGTGACACCGTTCGATCCGAGGGGGACTGGGGTCTCCCGTACACCGATAAACTCATCTTT. This encodes CACDTVRSEGDWGLPYTDKLIF.

Turning to this clone: A single base separates this from a much larger clone, so it may be a read error. The genes are TRDV2 and TRDJ1; 12 bases line up with TRDD3. In the absence of a J gene in TCRdb, the DNA was matched to germline to assign it here. CDR1 and CDR2 from the germline V gene are GEAIGNYY and EKD. The CDR3 has 21 amino acids. V was clipped by 4 bases and J by 0 bases; unmatched bases: 20. CDR3 residues: CACDSVTGGYQSEGYTDKLIF. CDR3 DNA sequence: TGTGCCTGTGATTCCGTTACTGGGGGATACCAATCAGAAGGGTACACCGATAAACTCATCTTT.

This clone is large in the sample. The V call is TRDV2, the J call TRDJ1, with D maybe TRDD3 (6 bases). V lost 3 bases and J 2 bases, leaving 24 bases between the germline ends. Germline CDR1 and CDR2: GEAIGNYY and EKD. The CDR3 is 18 residues long. The CDR3 reads CACDPLGGVLGETDKLIF. The CDR3 DNA reads TGTGCCTGTGACCCTCTCGGAGGAGTACTGGGCGAGACCGATAAACTCATCTTT.

This clone is medium-sized in the sample. The chain has TRDV2 and TRDJ2; 8 nucleotides agree with TRDD3. V shed 1 base, J shed 0 bases, and the junction held 3 bases outside the gene matches. This CDR3 is 16 amino acids long. Germline V gene data show CDR1 as GEAIGNYY and CDR2 as EKD. In DNA, the CDR3 is TGTGCCTGTGACACGCTGGGGGAAGCTTTGACAGCACAACTCTTCTTT. Its protein is CACDTLGEALTAQLFF.